Below are 18 T cell receptor beta chains sequenced from a single sample in a study of T cells in Graves' hyperthyroidism and ophthalmopathy. The source material, RNA transcripts, was used to amplify TCR beta CDR3 regions. First-round RT-PCR with HTBI primers amplified the TCR CDR3 region. TCRdb re-called the multiplex PCR reads with MiXCR, one entry per CDR3 protein. The sample lists about half a million distinct CDR3 sequences, less than 25% occurring once. The sample comprised blood. These receptor sequences come from a man aged 18 to 35 with Graves' hyperthyroidism.

This clonotype occurred many times. This chain links TRBV6-1 with TRBJ2-7, with D possibly being TRBD1 (5 bases). Trimming cost V 4 bases and J 1 base, with 8 bases left between them. Germline V gives CDR1 MNHNS, CDR2 SASEGT. This CDR3 has 13 residues. CDR3 protein: CASSASGSYEQYF. CDR3 DNA sequence: TGTGCCAGCAGTGCCTCAGGGTCCTACGAGCAGTACTTC.

This clonotype was observed a handful of times. V is TRBV3-1 and J is TRBJ2-5; 9 nucleotides line up with TRBD2. This CDR3 contains 14 residues. With V trimmed by 4 bases and J by 9 bases, 9 bases remained unmatched. In germline, CDR1 is LGHDT, CDR2 YNNKEL (reference sequence). DNA of the CDR3: TGTGCCAGCAGCCCCTCCAGGGCGGGGGGGGCCCAGTACTTC. It encodes CASSPSRAGGAQYF.

This clonotype has a count of ten or more. The chain links TRBV28 to TRBJ1-5; D is uncertain. The CDR3 has 14 residues. Germline assignment: CDR1 MDHEN and CDR2 SYDVKM. The CDR3 nucleotides are TGTGGAACCGGATGGCGGGGAAAGAATCAGCCCCAGCATTTT. It encodes CGTGWRGKNQPQHF. Based on the CDR3 plus reference TRBV28 and TRBJ1-5, the full variable domain is DVKVTQSSRYLVKRTGEKVFLECVQDMDHENMFWYRQDPGLGLRLIYFSYDVKMKEKGDIPEGYSVSREKKERFSLILESASTNQTSMYLCGTGWRGKNQPQHFGDGTRLSIL.

There are many counts of this clonotype. This chain joins TRBV11-1 and TRBJ1-2, with a tentative D call TRBD1 (6 bases). Trimming took 7 bases from V and 4 from J, leaving 25 bases between them. There are 17 residues in the CDR3. Germline assignment: CDR1 SGHAT and CDR2 FQDESV (reference sequence). CDR3 in amino acids: CASIAWPGAYLLYGYTF. The CDR3 nucleotides are TGTGCCAGCATAGCGTGGCCAGGGGCGTACCTCCTCTATGGCTACACCTTC.

This clonotype was seen at least ten times. The rearrangement links TRBV24-1 to TRBJ1-1; possibly TRBD1 for D (5 bases). CDR1 and CDR2 from the germline V gene are KGHDR and SFDVKD. V lost 8 bases and J lost 3, with 12 bases in between. CDR3 length: 13 residues. The CDR3 bases are TGTGCCACCAACGGCAGGGATGACACTGAAGCTTTCTTT. This sequence encodes CATNGRDDTEAFF.

This clonotype was counted at least ten times. The chain joins TRBV2 to TRBJ1-1, with a weak D call TRBD1 (5 bases). CDR1 is SNHLY, CDR2 FYNNEI, per germline. CDR3 length equals 16 residues. V was trimmed by 1 base and J by 4 bases, leaving 16 bases between them. The CDR3: CASSEEAGPKGTEAFF. CDR3 DNA sequence: TGTGCCAGCAGTGAAGAGGCAGGGCCCAAGGGCACTGAAGCTTTCTTT.

This clonotype was recorded at least ten times. The CDR3 here is CAISELWTVETQYF. For the CDR3, the DNA is TGTGCCATCAGTGAGTTGTGGACAGTCGAGACCCAGTACTTC. The V gene is TRBV10-3, the J gene TRBJ2-5; D might be TRBD1 (6 bases). The CDR3 length is 14 residues. Trimming stripped 1 base from V and 5 bases from J, with 11 bases between. Germline values: CDR1 ENHRY, CDR2 SYGVKD.

V is TRBV6-1 and J is TRBJ1-1; D may be TRBD1 (6 bases). Germline assignment: CDR1 MNHNS and CDR2 SASEGT. Trimming shortened V by 8 bases and J by 6 bases, and 16 bases separated the two germline ends. The CDR3 spans 13 residues. CDR3 amino acids: CASSRLGAAEAFF. In DNA form, the CDR3 reads TGTGCCAGCTCAAGGTTGGGGGCCGCTGAAGCTTTCTTT.

The V call is TRBV2, the J call TRBJ1-2, with 11 bases aligning to TRBD1. CDR3 length: 16 amino acids. The trim removed 6 bases at V and 6 bases at J, leaving 12 bases unmatched. Per germline, CDR1 SNHLY and CDR2 FYNNEI. This chain's CDR3 is CASSAGTGGPVNGYTF. The CDR3 nucleotides are TGTGCCAGCAGCGCTGGGACAGGGGGGCCTGTAAATGGCTACACCTTC. Based on the CDR3 plus reference TRBV2 and TRBJ1-2, the full variable domain is EPEVTQTPSHQVTQMGQEVILRCVPISNHLYFYWYRQILGQKVEFLVSFYNNEISEKSEIFDDQFSVERPDGSNFTLKIRSTKLEDSAMYFCASSAGTGGPVNGYTFGSGTRLTVV.

This clonotype has just a few counts. V usage is TRBV12-3 or TRBV12-4 and J usage is TRBJ2-5, with D perhaps matching TRBD1 or TRBD2 (6 bases each). The CDR3 has 14 residues. The V end lost 6 bases, the J end lost 3 bases, and 14 bases lay between the germline ends. The CDR3 spells CASSYRAGKETQYF. The CDR3 coding sequence is TGTGCCAGCAGCTACAGGGCGGGGAAAGAGACCCAGTACTTC.

For this clonotype: This may arise from a read error, as a much more abundant clone is one base away. The chain is built from TRBV6-1 and TRBJ2-7; the D gene is possibly TRBD1 (5 bases). The CDR3 extends over 14 amino acids. The germline CDR1 and CDR2 sequences are MNHNS and SASEGT. The CDR3 nucleotides are TGTGCCAGCAGTGTAGAGACAGTATCCTACGAGCGGTACTTC. Residues: CASSVETVSYERYF.

A remark on this clonotype: An end of the junction does not agree with germline; a read error may underlie this. J is TRBJ1-1 and V is TRBV6-5; D is unresolved. CDR1 and CDR2 from the germline V gene are MNHEY and SVGAGI. The CDR3 has 14 residues. CDR3 loop: CAGSPSARRTEAFF. The CDR3 DNA sequence: TGTGCCGGCAGTCCCTCGGCAAGAAGGACTGAAGCTTTCTTT.

This clonotype showed up many times. The V call is TRBV5-1, the J call TRBJ1-2, with 7 bases that match TRBD1. Germline CDR1 reads SGHRS; CDR2 reads YFSETQ. The length of the CDR3 is 16 residues. J was trimmed by 2 bases and V by 3 bases; bases with no gene match: 10. CDR3 in DNA: TGCGCCAGCAGCTCTCCAAGACAGGGTGTGAACTATGGCTACACCTTC. Protein: CASSSPRQGVNYGYTF.

This chain uses TRBV10-3 with TRBJ1-1; D might be TRBD1 (6 bases). The CDR3 consists of 15 residues. Germline lookup yields CDR1 ENHRY and CDR2 SYGVKD. The V end was cut by 2 bases, the J end by 0 bases, with 10 bases between. In DNA, the CDR3 is TGTGCCATCAGTGAGACACAGGGATTGAACACTGAAGCTTTCTTT. Translating it yields CAISETQGLNTEAFF.

V is TRBV20-1 and J is TRBJ1-1, with 8 bases fitting TRBD1. Per germline, CDR1 DFQATT and CDR2 SNEGSKA (reference sequence). CDR3 length: 13 amino acids. V was clipped by 7 bases and J by 4 bases; unmatched bases: 8. CDR3: CSGRQGTATEAFF. CDR3 nucleotides: TGCAGTGGAAGACAGGGGACGGCCACTGAAGCTTTCTTT.

On this clonotype: An end of the junction does not agree with germline; a read error may underlie this. J is TRBJ1-2 and V is TRBV29-1; 7 nucleotides agree with TRBD1. Germline-derived CDR1 and CDR2 are SQVTM and ANQGSEA. CDR3 size: 14 residues. The CDR3 here is CIVDGTAFPGGYTF. Here the CDR3 DNA reads TGCATCGTTGACGGGACAGCCTTTCCAGGGGGCTACACCTTC. Full variable domain (outside the CDR3, taken from reference TRBV29-1 and TRBJ1-2): SAVISQKPSRDICQRGTSLTIQCQVDSQVTMMFWYRQQPGQSLTLIATANQGSEATYESGFVIDKFPISRPNLTFSTLTVSNMSPEDSSIYLCIVDGTAFPGGYTFGSGTRLTVV.

In this sample, this clonotype turned up a few times. The V and J genes are TRBV6-1 and TRBJ2-7; D is ambiguous. Between the trimmed V and J ends, which lost 1 base and 0 bases, there was a span of 10 bases. This CDR3 contains 15 residues. Germline CDR1 MNHNS, CDR2 SASEGT. The CDR3 reads CASSEEMGNSYEQYF. CDR3 nucleotide sequence: TGTGCCAGCAGTGAAGAGATGGGGAACTCCTACGAGCAGTACTTC.

This clonotype was seen ten or more times. The V call is TRBV2, the J call TRBJ1-1, with D perhaps TRBD1 (5 bases). CDR1 is SNHLY, CDR2 FYNNEI, per germline. V dropped 6 bases and J dropped 3 bases, with 14 bases sitting between them. The CDR3 covers 14 residues. The DNA of the CDR3 is TGTGCCAGCAGCGACCACAGAGGGGACACTGAAGCTTTCTTT. Its protein is CASSDHRGDTEAFF.